This T cell receptor (beta chain) comes out of a study of T cell responses to AZD1222 COVID-19 vaccine. Germline V lookup: CDR1 LNHDA, CDR2 SQIVND (reference sequence). This CDR3 has 13 residues. V was trimmed by 5 bases and J by 3 bases, leaving 10 bases between them. As regards this clone: Its specificity is not known.

The assay was immunoSEQ multiplex PCR, and TCRdb's table has in-frame clones only and misses some. The data contain 150,000 to 200,000 clones, around nine tenths of them singletons. Overall study results and limits: Females outnumbered males among donors, who were mostly white British; clonal diversity was possibly underestimated. Among vaccine-associated CD4 TCRs, coverage spanned spike, with dominance at 160-218 and 743-854.

The chain is built from TRBV19 and TRBJ1-1, with D hard to call. Material: peripheral blood, obtained on day 0 of AZD1222 vaccination. The receptor was isolated from an adult in good health. CDR3 sequence reads: CASSAPRDTEAFF. The CDR3, as DNA: TGTGCCAGTAGTGCCCCGAGGGACACTGAAGCTTTCTTT.